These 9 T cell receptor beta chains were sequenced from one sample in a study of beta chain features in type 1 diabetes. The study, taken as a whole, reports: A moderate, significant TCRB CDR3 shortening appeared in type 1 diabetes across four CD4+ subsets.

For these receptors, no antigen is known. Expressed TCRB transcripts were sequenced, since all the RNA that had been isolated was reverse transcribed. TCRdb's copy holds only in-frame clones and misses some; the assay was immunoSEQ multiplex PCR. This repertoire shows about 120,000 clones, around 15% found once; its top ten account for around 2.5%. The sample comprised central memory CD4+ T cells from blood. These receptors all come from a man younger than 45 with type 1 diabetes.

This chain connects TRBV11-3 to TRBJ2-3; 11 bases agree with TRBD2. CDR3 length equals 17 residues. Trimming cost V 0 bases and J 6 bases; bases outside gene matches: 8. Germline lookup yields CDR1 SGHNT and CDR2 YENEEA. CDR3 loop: CASSLDRLAGPGDTQYF. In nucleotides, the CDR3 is TGTGCCAGCAGCTTAGATCGACTAGCGGGGCCGGGGGATACGCAGTATTTT.

CDR3 DNA: TGCGCCAGCAGCCTTCCGGGACAGGGAAATGAAAAACTGTTTTTT. Translating it yields CASSLPGQGNEKLFF. This chain links TRBV4-1 with TRBJ1-4, with 9 bases that match TRBD1. Per the germline V gene, CDR1 is MGHRA and CDR2 is YSYEKL. The CDR3 totals 15 residues. V lost 4 bases, J lost 5 bases, and 5 bases stayed unmatched.

CDR3 bases: TGTGCCAGCAGCTCGCGCGGGGGATACACAGATACGCAGTATTTT. This gives the protein CASSSRGGYTDTQYF. The chain joins TRBV5-4 to TRBJ2-3; 7 nucleotides line up with TRBD2. With 3 bases clipped from V and 2 bases from J, the junction kept 6 bases outside the gene matches. Germline loops: CDR1 SGHNT, CDR2 YYREEE (reference sequence). The CDR3 runs 15 residues.

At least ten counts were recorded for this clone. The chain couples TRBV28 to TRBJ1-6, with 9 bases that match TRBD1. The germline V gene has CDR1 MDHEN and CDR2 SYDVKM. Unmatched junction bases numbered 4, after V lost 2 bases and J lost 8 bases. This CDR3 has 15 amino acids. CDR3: CASSLEDRGDSPLHF. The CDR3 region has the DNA TGTGCCAGCAGTTTAGAGGACAGGGGTGATTCACCCCTCCACTTT.

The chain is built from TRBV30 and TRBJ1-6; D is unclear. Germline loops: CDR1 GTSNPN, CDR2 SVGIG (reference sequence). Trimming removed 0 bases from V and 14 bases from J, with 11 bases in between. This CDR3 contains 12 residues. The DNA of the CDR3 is TGTGCCTGGAGTGTTGACGGGTCCACCCTCCACTTT. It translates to CAWSVDGSTLHF.

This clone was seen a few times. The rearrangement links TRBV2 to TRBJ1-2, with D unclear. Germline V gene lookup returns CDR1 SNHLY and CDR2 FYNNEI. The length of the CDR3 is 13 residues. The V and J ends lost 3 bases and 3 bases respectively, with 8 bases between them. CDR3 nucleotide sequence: TGTGCCAGCAGTGAGGGATTTGACTATGGCTACACCTTC. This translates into CASSEGFDYGYTF.

The CDR3 coding sequence is TGTGCCAGCAGTCAACAAGTGGGAGAGGGGGATACGCAGTATTTT. Translating it yields CASSQQVGEGDTQYF. The V gene is TRBV7-2, the J gene TRBJ2-3; D tentatively reads TRBD1 or TRBD2 (5 bases each). Germline loops: CDR1 SGHTA, CDR2 FQGNSA. The CDR3 extends over 15 amino acids. Trimming removed 6 bases at V and 6 bases at J, with 19 bases between.

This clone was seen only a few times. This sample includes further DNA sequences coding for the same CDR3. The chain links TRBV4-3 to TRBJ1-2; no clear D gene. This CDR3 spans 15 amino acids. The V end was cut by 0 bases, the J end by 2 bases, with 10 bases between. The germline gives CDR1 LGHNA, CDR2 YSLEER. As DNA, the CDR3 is TGCGCCAGCAGCCAAGATAATACGGCAAACTATGGCTACACCTTC. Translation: CASSQDNTANYGYTF.

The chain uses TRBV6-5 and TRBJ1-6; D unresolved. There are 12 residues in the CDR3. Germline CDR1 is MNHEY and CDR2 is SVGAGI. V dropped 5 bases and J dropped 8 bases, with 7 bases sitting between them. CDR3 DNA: TGTGCCAGCAGTCCCGGGGATTCACCCCTCCACTTT. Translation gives CASSPGDSPLHF.